This entry lists 22 T cell receptor beta chains sequenced from one sample in a study of shared clonotypes between healthy human individuals (dated by TCRdb to the early 2020s). The method behind the library was the immunoSEQ multiplex PCR assay. Drawn from immuneACCESS, this table holds only the in-frame rearrangements with V and J called that TCRdb kept. Clones are partly lost; checked studies trace under half to an unresolved V gene and leave the rest unexplained. The sample table lists fewer than 1.4 million clones, around 78% of them with a count of one. Of the sample, roughly 0.65% is held by the ten largest clones. Material for sequencing was memory CD4+ T cells from PBMCs. This specimen's cell subset or site label, interpreted: CD45RA-negative fraction. These receptors all come from a man younger than 35 in good health. Some clones in this sample may be carry-over from other donors' samples.

The chain combines TRBV28 with TRBJ1-3; D call uncertain. The CDR3 spans 13 residues. V was shortened by 2 bases and J by 4 bases, with 6 bases between the two germline ends. Germline values: CDR1 MDHEN, CDR2 SYDVKM. As DNA, the CDR3 is TGTGCCAGCAGTTTACACGGAGGAAACACCATATATTTT. This gives the protein CASSLHGGNTIYF.

The CDR3 bases are TGTGCCAGTAGCCCGTCCGGGAACTCCTACGAGCAGTACTTC. Its translation: CASSPSGNSYEQYF. The chain has TRBV19 and TRBJ2-7; maybe TRBD2 (5 bases). The CDR3 is made up of 14 amino acids. Germline-derived CDR1 and CDR2 are LNHDA and SQIVND (reference sequence). The V end lost 6 bases, the J end lost 0 bases, and 12 bases lay between the germline ends.

The chain joins TRBV6-1 to TRBJ1-5; D is undetermined. The CDR3 length is 15 residues. V was cut by 8 bases and J by 3 bases, with 17 bases left in between. Germline assignment: CDR1 MNHNS and CDR2 SASEGT. Written as DNA, the CDR3 is TGTGCCAGCTCGAGCAGGAACAGCCCCAATCAGCCCCAGCATTTT. It specifies CASSSRNSPNQPQHF.

The chain is built from TRBV7-6 and TRBJ2-5; D is uncertain. CDR3 size: 16 residues. V gave up 3 bases and J gave up 3 bases, with 17 bases separating them. CDR1 SGHVS and CDR2 FNYEAQ come from the germline V gene. The CDR3 DNA is TGTGCCAGCAGCTTGGGCCCCGCGACTGCCAAAGAGACCCAGTACTTC. It yields the protein CASSLGPATAKETQYF.

CDR3 nucleotides: TGTGCCAGCAGCACAGGACAGGGGGCGACTAACTATGGCTACACCTTC. Encoded protein: CASSTGQGATNYGYTF. The V call is TRBV7-9, the J call TRBJ1-2, with 11 bases lining up with TRBD1. Losses at the gene ends were 5 bases for V and 0 bases for J; bases not matched to a gene: 5. CDR3 length: 16 amino acids. Germline V gene sequence: CDR1 SEHNR, CDR2 FQNEAQ (reference sequence).

The CDR3 loop reads CASSSDPTGGGTEQYF. In DNA form, the CDR3 reads TGCGCCAGCAGCAGCGACCCCACAGGGGGGGGGACCGAACAGTACTTC. This sequence joins TRBV5-1 and TRBJ2-7, with a tentative D call TRBD1 (8 bases). V gave up 4 bases and J gave up 10 bases, with 27 bases separating them. Germline V gives CDR1 SGHRS, CDR2 YFSETQ. The CDR3 has 16 amino acids.

The chain combines TRBV5-4 with TRBJ2-7; 10 bases are a match to TRBD2. CDR3 length equals 14 residues. Germline-derived CDR1 and CDR2 are SGHNT and YYREEE (reference sequence). J lost 5 bases, V lost 6 bases, and 8 bases had no gene match. CDR3 region: CASTQAGGWNEQYF. DNA of the CDR3: TGTGCCAGCACCCAAGCGGGAGGGTGGAACGAGCAGTACTTC.

The chain combines TRBV30 with TRBJ2-7; 7 positions match TRBD1. Trimming cost V 2 bases and J 6 bases; bases outside gene matches: 13. This CDR3 spans 15 amino acids. Looked up from germline, CDR1 is GTSNPN and CDR2 is SVGIG (reference sequence). CDR3: CAWSYSGTVGREQYF. CDR3 in DNA: TGTGCCTGGAGTTATAGTGGGACAGTGGGTCGCGAGCAGTACTTC. Looking up the rest from reference TRBV30 and TRBJ2-7 gives the full variable domain: SQTIHQWPATLVQPVGSPLSLECTVEGTSNPNLYWYRQAAGRGLQLLFYSVGIGQISSEVPQNLSASRPQDRQFILSSKKLLLSDSGFYLCAWSYSGTVGREQYFGPGTRLTVT.

This clone has just a few counts. This sequence joins TRBV18 and TRBJ1-1, with 10 nucleotides matching TRBD1. The CDR3 runs to 17 residues. Germline values: CDR1 KGHSH, CDR2 LQKENI. Trimming cost V 2 bases and J 11 bases; bases outside gene matches: 17. The CDR3 DNA sequence: TGTGCCAGCTCACCAGCAGCGACAGGGGGCGCCGAGGGTTCGGCTTTCTTT. The encoded protein is CASSPAATGGAEGSAFF.

V usage is TRBV7-9 and J usage is TRBJ2-1; TRBD1 aligns across 10 bases. The CDR3 covers 15 residues. Looked up from germline, CDR1 is SEHNR and CDR2 is FQNEAQ (reference sequence). The ends lost 5 bases at V and 9 bases at J; junction bases unmatched: 10. DNA for the CDR3: TGTGCCAGCAGCATCGGAGGGGGACAGGGGACTGAGCAGTTCTTC. This translates into CASSIGGGQGTEQFF.

The gene calls are TRBV5-1 and TRBJ2-3; 7 bases line up with TRBD2. V lost 4 bases, J lost 2 bases, and 4 bases stayed unmatched. Germline CDR1 is SGHRS and CDR2 is YFSETQ. The CDR3 length is 14 residues. Here the CDR3 reads CASSTSGVTDTQYF. The CDR3 nucleotides are TGCGCCAGCAGCACAAGCGGGGTCACAGATACGCAGTATTTT.

This clone appeared a few times. The chain couples TRBV28 to TRBJ1-2; D might be TRBD1 (5 bases). CDR3 length: 14 amino acids. Germline V gene sequence: CDR1 MDHEN, CDR2 SYDVKM. V gave up 4 bases and J gave up 6 bases, with 15 bases separating them. The CDR3 coding sequence is TGTGCCAGCAGTTCCCCCGCGGGGGTAGATGGCTACACCTTC. Amino acid sequence: CASSSPAGVDGYTF.

The CDR3 DNA follows: TGCAGCGCTCAAGGGGGGACAGGGAACACTGAAGCTTTCTTT. Amino acids: CSAQGGTGNTEAFF. The chain joins TRBV29-1 to TRBJ1-1, with 8 positions matching TRBD1. CDR1 and CDR2 (germline): SQVTM, ANQGSEA. This CDR3 is built from 14 residues. Unmatched junction bases numbered 8, after V lost 7 bases and J lost 1 base.

The chain employs TRBV28 and TRBJ1-5, with D tentatively TRBD1 (6 bases). Germline assignment: CDR1 MDHEN and CDR2 SYDVKM. The CDR3 consists of 14 residues. The ends were cut back, 5 bases at V and 7 bases at J, with 15 bases in the middle. In nucleotides, the CDR3 is TGTGCCAGCAGTCTGGGGGCTGTCGGGCAGCCCCAGCATTTT. Translating it yields CASSLGAVGQPQHF.

Here the CDR3 DNA reads TGCGCCAGCAGCACGGGAGGACAGGGCTACGAGCAGTACTTC. Amino acids: CASSTGGQGYEQYF. This chain connects TRBV5-1 to TRBJ2-7, with D possibly being TRBD1 (8 bases). The germline V gene has CDR1 SGHRS and CDR2 YFSETQ. Trimming removed 4 bases at V and 3 bases at J, with 14 bases between. The CDR3 loop spans 14 amino acids.

The gene calls are TRBV29-1 and TRBJ2-1; 10 nucleotides agree with TRBD2. This CDR3 region has 18 residues. V dropped 1 base and J dropped 13; count of bases not matched to a gene: 22. Germline CDR1 reads SQVTM; CDR2 reads ANQGSEA. CDR3 nucleotides: TGCAGCGTTGAAGGGCTCGGGCGTCGGACTAGCGGCAGTCCCTATCAGTTCTTC. Amino acids: CSVEGLGRRTSGSPYQFF.

With respect to this clone: The same CDR3 arises from other DNA sequences in this sample as well. This chain uses TRBV5-1 with TRBJ2-7, with D uncertain. Germline values: CDR1 SGHRS, CDR2 YFSETQ. The V end was cut by 5 bases, the J end by 2 bases, with 5 bases between. The CDR3 contains 11 residues. CDR3 DNA sequence: TGCGCCAGCAGGGATGCCTACGAGCAGTACTTC. Translation gives CASRDAYEQYF.

V gene TRBV7-8 combines with J gene TRBJ2-7; 7 bases are a match to TRBD1. The CDR3 loop spans 14 amino acids. The V and J ends lost 5 bases and 0 bases, in that order; junction bases with no gene match: 4. Germline CDR1 is SGHVS and CDR2 is FQNEAQ. The CDR3 is CASSTWDSSYEQYF. The CDR3 DNA is TGTGCCAGCAGCACATGGGACAGCTCCTACGAGCAGTACTTC.

The chain carries TRBV29-1 and TRBJ2-1; D is undetermined. The CDR3 runs to 18 residues. Germline V CDR1 and CDR2: SQVTM, ANQGSEA. V was shortened by 0 bases and J by 0 bases, with 18 bases between the two germline ends. CDR3: CSVEDPLSTVASYNEQFF. CDR3 coding DNA: TGCAGCGTTGAAGATCCACTTAGCACTGTTGCCTCCTACAATGAGCAGTTCTTC.

The chain links TRBV29-1 to TRBJ2-5; D is unclear. CDR3 size: 12 residues. V lost 4 bases and J 2 bases, leaving 8 bases between the germline ends. Per germline, CDR1 SQVTM and CDR2 ANQGSEA. The CDR3, as DNA: TGCAGCGTTGCTTCCGGACAAGAGACCCAGTACTTC. It is translated as CSVASGQETQYF.

The V and J genes are TRBV2 and TRBJ2-6, with D unclear. Germline-derived CDR1 and CDR2 are SNHLY and FYNNEI. V lost 5 bases and J 0 bases, leaving 8 bases between the germline ends. The CDR3 has 15 amino acids. CDR3 nucleotides: TGTGCCAGCAGTCCAAGGAGCTCTGGGGCCAACGTCCTGACTTTC. This translates into CASSPRSSGANVLTF. The full variable domain, in which reference TRBV2 and TRBJ2-6 provide the parts outside the CDR3, is EPEVTQTPSHQVTQMGQEVILRCVPISNHLYFYWYRQILGQKVEFLVSFYNNEISEKSEIFDDQFSVERPDGSNFTLKIRSTKLEDSAMYFCASSPRSSGANVLTFGAGSRLTVL.

This chain uses TRBV18 with TRBJ2-7, with D possibly being TRBD1 or TRBD2 (7 bases each). Trimming took off 4 bases at V and 1 base at J, with 17 bases between the two ends. From germline, CDR1 is KGHSH and CDR2 LQKENI. This CDR3 region has 16 residues. The CDR3 DNA reads TGTGCCAGCTCACTACGGGGAGGGGGCGGTTCCTACGAGCAGTACTTC. Residues: CASSLRGGGGSYEQYF.